This entry describes one T cell receptor (beta chain). Antigen: not known. The assay was carried out at the deep level. Generated by immunoSEQ multiplex PCR, the TCRdb table keeps only in-frame clones and is missing some. The sample holds about 1.5 million clones; roughly 96% are singletons and the top ten take over 1%. The germline V and J ends were trimmed by 1 base and 5 bases, with 7 bases remaining between them. The CDR3 length is 13 residues. Per the germline V gene, CDR1 is SEHNR and CDR2 is FQNEAQ (reference sequence). The sample belongs to a study of shared clonotypes between healthy human individuals. Study-wide points: A reduction in generation probabilities was seen for non-shared clonotypes relative to those shared by all four donors.

A CD45RA+ naive subset and a CD45RA-negative memory subset were split from CD4+ cells. The sample taken for sequencing was naive CD4+ T cells sorted from blood. Subset specified: CD45RA+ positively selected. The TCR originated in a man aged 30-40 years in good health. The chain combines TRBV7-9 with TRBJ2-3; D is undetermined. Here the CDR3 DNA reads TGTGCCAGCAGCTTAGGAGTGGTAGATACGCAGTATTTT. Translation: CASSLGVVDTQYF.